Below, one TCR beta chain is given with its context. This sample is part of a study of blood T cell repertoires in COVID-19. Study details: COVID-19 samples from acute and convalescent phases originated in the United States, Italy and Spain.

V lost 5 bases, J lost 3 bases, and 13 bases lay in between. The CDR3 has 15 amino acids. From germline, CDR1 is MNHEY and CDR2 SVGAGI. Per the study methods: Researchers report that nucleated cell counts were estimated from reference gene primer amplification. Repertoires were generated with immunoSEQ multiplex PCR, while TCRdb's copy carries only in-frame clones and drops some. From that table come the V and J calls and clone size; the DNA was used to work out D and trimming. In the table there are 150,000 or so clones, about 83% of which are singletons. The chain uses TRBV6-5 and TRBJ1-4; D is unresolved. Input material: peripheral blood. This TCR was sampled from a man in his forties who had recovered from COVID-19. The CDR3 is CASSTMGGPNEKLFF. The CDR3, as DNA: TGTGCCAGCAGTACCATGGGAGGTCCTAATGAAAAACTGTTTTTT.